Listed below are T cell receptor beta chains from one sample, sequenced in a study of blood T cells in healthy people across ages. TCRdb recomputed calls from the 5' RACE reads with MiXCR, one row per CDR3 protein. The sample has 720,000 or so distinct CDR3 sequences; 40% to 50% are singletons. Input material: blood. The origin of the receptors is a man at least 80 years old in good health. CDR3s include the opening cysteine and the closing phenylalanine or tryptophan. The D gene is left open where the match is weak. Size is omitted from some rows. Given values are once, few, many or a class for expanded clones.

clone_size: once
j_call: TRBJ2-5
v_call: TRBV7-9
d_call: TRBD1
cdr3_nt: TGTGCCAGCAGCCCCCGGACAGGGAAAGAGACCCAGTACTTC
cdr3_aa: CASSPRTGKETQYF

clone_size: -
j_call: TRBJ2-5
v_call: TRBV15
d_call: TRBD1
cdr3_nt: TGTGCCACCAGCAGAGAACAGGGGGCGGTGATCGAGACCCAGTACTTC
cdr3_aa: CATSREQGAVIETQYF

clone_size: -
j_call: TRBJ2-2
v_call: TRBV24-1
d_call: -
cdr3_nt: TGTGCCACCAGTGGCGCGGACAGATCGAACACCGGGGAGCTGTTTTTT
cdr3_aa: CATSGADRSNTGELFF

clone_size: -
j_call: TRBJ1-6
v_call: TRBV27
d_call: TRBD1
cdr3_nt: TGTGCCAGCGGACAGGGTTACTCACCCCTCCACTTT
cdr3_aa: CASGQGYSPLHF

clone_size: -
j_call: TRBJ2-5
v_call: TRBV5-1
d_call: TRBD1
cdr3_nt: TGCGCCAGCAGCTTGCTAACAGGGGTAACACTCCAAGAGACCCAGTACTTC
cdr3_aa: CASSLLTGVTLQETQYF

clone_size: few
j_call: TRBJ2-7
v_call: TRBV10-3
d_call: TRBD1
cdr3_nt: TGTGCCATCAGTGAGTCGAGAACAGGGGGCGAATACGAGCAGTACTTC
cdr3_aa: CAISESRTGGEYEQYF

clone_size: -
j_call: TRBJ2-5
v_call: TRBV4-3
d_call: TRBD2
cdr3_nt: TGCGCCAGCAGCCAATTAGGGGCTAGCGGGAGCAGTGAGCAGTACTTC
cdr3_aa: CASSQLGASGSSEQYF

clone_size: -
j_call: TRBJ1-2
v_call: TRBV25-1
d_call: -
cdr3_nt: TGTGCCAGCAGTGACGCAGGGAAACTGTGCGGCTACACCTTC
cdr3_aa: CASSDAGKLCGYTF

clone_size: few
j_call: TRBJ2-7
v_call: TRBV28
d_call: -
cdr3_nt: TGTGCCAGCAGTGTAGGGATCCTCCCTTACGAGCAGTACTTC
cdr3_aa: CASSVGILPYEQYF

clone_size: -
j_call: TRBJ2-7
v_call: TRBV3-1
d_call: -
cdr3_nt: TGTGCCAGCAGCCAAGACGTGAGGTACGAGCAGTACTTC
cdr3_aa: CASSQDVRYEQYF

clone_size: -
j_call: TRBJ1-1
v_call: TRBV5-1
d_call: -
cdr3_nt: TGCGCCAGCAGCTTGGGGGGGGGACACTCAGGGGATGAAGCTTTCTTT
cdr3_aa: CASSLGGGHSGDEAFF

clone_size: -
j_call: TRBJ2-2
v_call: TRBV3-1
d_call: TRBD2
cdr3_nt: TGTGCCAGCAGCCAAGGACTAGCGGGGGCCGCGGGGAGGACCGGGGAGCTGTTTTTT
cdr3_aa: CASSQGLAGAAGRTGELFF

clone_size: -
j_call: TRBJ2-1
v_call: TRBV28
d_call: TRBD2
cdr3_nt: TGTGCCACCCTGACTAGCGGAACCTACGAGCAGTTCTTC
cdr3_aa: CATLTSGTYEQFF

clone_size: -
j_call: TRBJ2-6
v_call: TRBV24-1
d_call: -
cdr3_nt: TGTGCCACCAGTGACCGTTCCCCTGTGGCCAACGTCCTGACTTTC
cdr3_aa: CATSDRSPVANVLTF

clone_size: -
j_call: TRBJ1-2
v_call: TRBV7-2
d_call: -
cdr3_nt: TGTGCCAGCAGCGCCGACAGGAGCCCTAGTGACCGGGGCTACACCTTC
cdr3_aa: CASSADRSPSDRGYTF

clone_size: few
j_call: TRBJ2-7
v_call: TRBV4-2
d_call: TRBD1
cdr3_nt: TGTGCCAGCAGCCATACTCCGGGACAGGACTCCTACGAGCAGTACTTC
cdr3_aa: CASSHTPGQDSYEQYF

clone_size: -
j_call: TRBJ1-5
v_call: TRBV20-1
d_call: TRBD1
cdr3_nt: TGCAGTGCTAAACAGGGGAATCAGCCCCAGCATTTT
cdr3_aa: CSAKQGNQPQHF

clone_size: -
j_call: TRBJ2-7
v_call: TRBV7-2
d_call: TRBD2
cdr3_nt: TGTGCCAGCAGCTCCGGACTAGCGGGGACCCTCTCCTACGAGCAGTACTTC
cdr3_aa: CASSSGLAGTLSYEQYF

clone_size: few
j_call: TRBJ2-1
v_call: TRBV7-2
d_call: -
cdr3_nt: TGTGCCAGCAGCTTATCAACAGGGTGGTTCTTC
cdr3_aa: CASSLSTGWFF

clone_size: -
j_call: TRBJ2-3
v_call: TRBV7-8
d_call: -
cdr3_nt: TGTGCCAGCAGCTTTGTAGTAAGGGTGGATACGCAGTATTTT
cdr3_aa: CASSFVVRVDTQYF

clone_size: -
j_call: TRBJ2-5
v_call: TRBV20-1
d_call: TRBD1
cdr3_nt: TGCAGTGCTAGAAGACAGGGTGGGGAGCAGTACTTC
cdr3_aa: CSARRQGGEQYF

clone_size: -
j_call: TRBJ2-1
v_call: TRBV28
d_call: TRBD2
cdr3_nt: TGTGCCAGCAGTTCCCTTAGCGGGAGGGCCTTCAATGAGCAGTTCTTC
cdr3_aa: CASSSLSGRAFNEQFF

clone_size: -
j_call: TRBJ2-3
v_call: TRBV7-2
d_call: -
cdr3_nt: TGTGCCAGCAGCTCACGGTGGGGTGGCACAGATACGCAGTATTTT
cdr3_aa: CASSSRWGGTDTQYF

clone_size: few
j_call: TRBJ2-7
v_call: TRBV20-1
d_call: TRBD2
cdr3_nt: TGCAGTGCTAGAGGGCTAGCGGGAGACTACAATGAGCAGTACTTC
cdr3_aa: CSARGLAGDYNEQYF

clone_size: -
j_call: TRBJ2-3
v_call: TRBV29-1
d_call: TRBD1
cdr3_nt: TGCAGCGTAGAGAGACAGGGGGGCTCAGATACGCAGTATTTT
cdr3_aa: CSVERQGGSDTQYF

clone_size: -
j_call: TRBJ2-3
v_call: TRBV5-6
d_call: -
cdr3_nt: TGTGCCAGCAGAATCAGAGTTCGGAACACAGATACGCAGTATTTT
cdr3_aa: CASRIRVRNTDTQYF

clone_size: -
j_call: TRBJ2-3
v_call: TRBV7-2
d_call: TRBD2
cdr3_nt: TGTGCCAGCAGCTTAGAAGCTAGCGGCATAAGCACAGATACGCAGTATTTT
cdr3_aa: CASSLEASGISTDTQYF

clone_size: -
j_call: TRBJ1-5
v_call: TRBV2
d_call: -
cdr3_nt: TGTGCCAGCAGCCTCCAGGAACGTGGCAATCAGCCCCAGCATTTT
cdr3_aa: CASSLQERGNQPQHF

clone_size: few
j_call: TRBJ2-7
v_call: TRBV20-1
d_call: -
cdr3_nt: TGCAGTGCTCCCCCGGGACACACAACCTACGAGCAGTACTTC
cdr3_aa: CSAPPGHTTYEQYF

clone_size: many
j_call: TRBJ2-7
v_call: TRBV20-1
d_call: TRBD1
cdr3_nt: TGCAGTGCCCCCCCCAGGGGGCGATTACTCTACGAGCAGTACTTC
cdr3_aa: CSAPPRGRLLYEQYF

clone_size: few
j_call: TRBJ2-1
v_call: TRBV20-1
d_call: TRBD2
cdr3_nt: TGCAGTGCTACCGGGACTAGCGGGAGGTATGAGCAGTTCTTC
cdr3_aa: CSATGTSGRYEQFF

clone_size: few
j_call: TRBJ2-7
v_call: TRBV2
d_call: TRBD1
cdr3_nt: TGTGCCAGCAGTGGAGTTAGGGGGCTCTACGAGCAGTACTTC
cdr3_aa: CASSGVRGLYEQYF

clone_size: few
j_call: TRBJ1-5
v_call: TRBV4-2
d_call: TRBD1
cdr3_nt: TGTGCCAGCAGCCCACAGGGGATTAATCAGCCCCAGCATTTT
cdr3_aa: CASSPQGINQPQHF

clone_size: few
j_call: TRBJ2-3
v_call: TRBV5-1
d_call: TRBD1
cdr3_nt: TGCGCCAGCTTCCAGGGACAGCGCACAGATACGCAGTATTTT
cdr3_aa: CASFQGQRTDTQYF

clone_size: -
j_call: TRBJ1-6
v_call: TRBV9
d_call: -
cdr3_nt: TGTGCCAGCAGCTCCAGTAGCTCCTATAATTCACCCCTCCACTTT
cdr3_aa: CASSSSSSYNSPLHF

clone_size: -
j_call: TRBJ1-5
v_call: TRBV27
d_call: -
cdr3_nt: TGTGCCAGCAGACCTGGACATATCAATCAGCCCCAGCATTTT
cdr3_aa: CASRPGHINQPQHF

clone_size: few
j_call: TRBJ1-5
v_call: TRBV12-3/TRBV12-4
d_call: -
cdr3_nt: TGTGCCAGCAGTAGTGTAAGGGTAGGACAGCCCCAGCATTTT
cdr3_aa: CASSSVRVGQPQHF

clone_size: -
j_call: TRBJ2-7
v_call: TRBV4-1
d_call: -
cdr3_nt: TGCGCCAGCAGCCAAGGATTGCAGGGAGGTCAGGACGAGCAGTACTTC
cdr3_aa: CASSQGLQGGQDEQYF

clone_size: -
j_call: TRBJ2-5
v_call: TRBV4-2
d_call: TRBD2
cdr3_nt: TGTGCCAGCAGGCAGCTGAGAGCGGGGGGACTAGAGACCCAGTACTTC
cdr3_aa: CASRQLRAGGLETQYF

clone_size: few
j_call: TRBJ2-5
v_call: TRBV5-1
d_call: -
cdr3_nt: TGCGCCAGCAGCTTGGGCGCCCAAACAACCGAGACCCAGTACTTC
cdr3_aa: CASSLGAQTTETQYF

clone_size: -
j_call: TRBJ2-5
v_call: TRBV6-1
d_call: -
cdr3_nt: TGTGCCGTTAGGACATATCTTGGTGAGACCCAGTACTTC
cdr3_aa: CAVRTYLGETQYF

clone_size: -
j_call: TRBJ2-3
v_call: TRBV11-2
d_call: TRBD1
cdr3_nt: TGTGCCAGCAGCCAGACAGGGGCCCACACAGATACGCAGTATTTT
cdr3_aa: CASSQTGAHTDTQYF

clone_size: -
j_call: TRBJ2-7
v_call: TRBV7-2
d_call: -
cdr3_nt: TGTGCCAGCAGCTCCGGACTTGAGTACGAGCGGTACTTC
cdr3_aa: CASSSGLEYERYF

clone_size: few
j_call: TRBJ2-7
v_call: TRBV28
d_call: -
cdr3_nt: TGTGCCAGCCCTAGCCGGGACGGAACCTACGAGCAGTACTTC
cdr3_aa: CASPSRDGTYEQYF

clone_size: -
j_call: TRBJ2-2
v_call: TRBV27
d_call: TRBD1
cdr3_nt: TGTGCCAGCAGGACGGTACAGGGGTACGCGAACACCGGGGAGCTGTTTTTT
cdr3_aa: CASRTVQGYANTGELFF